A selection of T cell receptor beta chains follows, all from one sample in a study of blood T cells in healthy people across ages. TCRdb re-derived calls from the 5' RACE reads in MiXCR, one entry per CDR3 protein. The sample holds more than 650,000 distinct CDR3 sequences, 20% to 25% seen once. The sequencing input was blood. The receptors originated from a man in his 70s in good health. CDR3s include the opening cysteine and the closing phenylalanine or tryptophan. D genes are given only for firm matches. Rows give clone size only sometimes, using once, few, many, or a class for an expanded clone.

J | D | V | size | CDR3 | DNA
TRBJ1-3 | NA | TRBV29-1 | NA | CSVLENGNTIYF | TGCAGCGTTTTGGAGAATGGAAACACCATATATTTT
TRBJ2-5 | NA | TRBV7-2 | few | CASSPPGARLETQYF | TGTGCCAGCAGCCCGCCGGGGGCGCGCTTAGAGACCCAGTACTTC
TRBJ2-2 | NA | TRBV6-4 | few | CASSDAGDTGELFF | TGTGCCAGCAGTGACGCCGGGGACACCGGGGAGCTGTTTTTT
TRBJ2-1 | NA | TRBV7-2 | few | CASSSPYQGYQEQFF | TGTGCCAGCAGCTCACCGTACCAGGGTTACCAGGAGCAGTTCTTC
TRBJ2-3 | NA | TRBV6-1 | NA | CASSGPGQTNADTQYF | TGTGCCAGCAGTGGACCAGGTCAAACTAATGCAGATACGCAGTATTTT
TRBJ2-5 | NA | TRBV7-9 | NA | CASSLAGFGAKETQYF | TGTGCCAGCAGCTTAGCAGGCTTCGGGGCTAAAGAGACCCAGTACTTC
TRBJ2-5 | NA | TRBV12-3/TRBV12-4 | NA | CASRSGGVETQYF | TGTGCCAGCAGATCCGGGGGAGTTGAGACCCAGTACTTC
TRBJ2-5 | TRBD1 | TRBV7-9 | few | CASSPGQGVQETQYF | TGTGCCAGCAGCCCGGGACAGGGGGTCCAAGAGACCCAGTACTTC
TRBJ2-3 | TRBD2 | TRBV28 | NA | CASSSQLAGIYTQYF | TGTGCCAGCAGTTCCCAGCTAGCGGGAATCTATACGCAGTATTTT
TRBJ2-7 | NA | TRBV6-5 | NA | CASSSPGRAQDEQYF | TGTGCCAGCAGCTCACCGGGCCGCGCTCAGGACGAGCAGTACTTC
TRBJ1-1 | NA | TRBV5-1 | NA | CASSSNSATEAFF | TGCGCCAGCAGCAGCAATTCCGCCACTGAAGCTTTCTTT
TRBJ2-1 | NA | TRBV15 | few | CATSRVGGDEQFF | TGTGCCACCAGCAGAGTGGGGGGCGATGAGCAGTTCTTC
TRBJ2-1 | TRBD2 | TRBV5-1 | few | CASSSSQIAGRHEQFF | TGCGCCAGCAGCTCGTCTCAAATAGCGGGGAGGCATGAGCAGTTCTTC
TRBJ1-2 | NA | TRBV24-1 | few | CATSGDRNYGYTF | TGTGCCACCAGTGGTGACAGAAACTATGGCTACACCTTC
TRBJ2-1 | NA | TRBV18 | few | CASSPFITSSYNEQFF | TGTGCCAGCTCACCATTTATCACCAGCTCCTACAATGAGCAGTTCTTC
TRBJ2-7 | TRBD1 | TRBV6-1 | NA | CAPPGGHYEQYF | TGTGCCCCACCAGGGGGCCACTACGAGCAGTACTTC
TRBJ2-1 | TRBD2 | TRBV27 | NA | CASSFSGLDEQFF | TGTGCCAGCAGTTTTTCGGGACTAGATGAGCAGTTCTTC
TRBJ1-1 | NA | TRBV28 | few | CASSLYGGGAFF | TGTGCCAGCAGTTTATACGGAGGGGGAGCTTTCTTT
TRBJ2-3 | NA | TRBV5-1 | NA | CASSLAGDSSTDAQYF | TGCGCCAGCAGCTTGGCCGGGGACTCTAGCACAGATGCACAGTATTTT
TRBJ2-1 | TRBD2 | TRBV10-3 | NA | CAISAGSGSGNEQFF | TGTGCCATCAGTGCGGGTAGCGGGAGTGGAAATGAGCAGTTCTTC
TRBJ2-7 | NA | TRBV6-1 | NA | CASSEQVAYEQYF | TGTGCCAGCAGTGAACAGGTCGCCTACGAGCAGTACTTC
TRBJ1-2 | NA | TRBV29-1 | many | CSDRDPGHHGYTF | TGCAGCGACCGAGATCCGGGACATCATGGCTACACCTTC
TRBJ2-2 | NA | TRBV2 | NA | CASSELAGLGTGELFF | TGTGCCAGCAGTGAACTGGCGGGTTTGGGCACCGGGGAGCTGTTTTTT
TRBJ2-1 | TRBD1 | TRBV5-1 | NA | CASNVGGTGDNEQFF | TGCGCCAGCAACGTGGGTGGGACAGGGGACAATGAGCAGTTCTTC
TRBJ2-3 | NA | TRBV7-2 | NA | CASSKLTDTQYF | TGTGCCAGCAGTAAACTGACAGATACGCAGTATTTT
TRBJ1-2 | NA | TRBV4-3 | many | CASSQEFQGLTGGYTF | TGCGCCAGCAGCCAAGAATTTCAGGGTCTCACAGGAGGGTACACCTTC
TRBJ1-4 | NA | TRBV2 | few | CASSESEKLFF | TGTGCCAGCAGTGAATCGGAAAAACTGTTTTTT
TRBJ1-1 | TRBD1 | TRBV7-9 | NA | CASRYRQGTEAFF | TGTGCCAGCAGATATAGACAGGGCACTGAAGCTTTCTTT
TRBJ2-7 | NA | TRBV12-3/TRBV12-4 | NA | CASSSRAAFEQYF | TGTGCCAGCAGTTCCAGGGCTGCCTTCGAGCAGTACTTC
TRBJ1-2 | NA | TRBV6-1 | few | CASSEIQGWGYTF | TGTGCCAGCAGTGAAATCCAGGGATGGGGCTACACCTTC
TRBJ2-1 | TRBD1 | TRBV5-1 | few | CASRDRGLHAQFYNEQFF | TGCGCCAGCCGTGACAGGGGACTTCACGCTCAATTCTACAATGAGCAGTTCTTC
TRBJ2-2 | NA | TRBV28 | NA | CASSLSIGELFF | TGTGCCAGCAGTTTATCGATCGGGGAGCTGTTTTTT
TRBJ1-1 | TRBD1 | TRBV20-1 | NA | CSALRGTNTEAFF | TGCAGTGCCCTCAGGGGGACGAACACTGAAGCTTTCTTT
TRBJ2-5 | TRBD1 | TRBV12-3/TRBV12-4 | many | CASSSAGGHKETQYF | TGTGCCAGCAGTTCCGCAGGGGGCCATAAGGAGACCCAGTACTTC
TRBJ2-2 | NA | TRBV2 | NA | CASSFLGNTGELFF | TGTGCCAGCAGTTTTCTCGGGAACACCGGGGAGCTGTTTTTT
TRBJ2-3 | TRBD2 | TRBV20-1 | few | CSATAQKGTSVGTQYF | TGCAGTGCTACCGCTCAGAAAGGGACTAGCGTGGGTACGCAGTATTTT
TRBJ2-5 | NA | TRBV20-1 | NA | CSARDYGQETQYF | TGCAGTGCTAGAGATTACGGGCAAGAGACCCAGTACTTC
TRBJ1-6 | NA | TRBV28 | NA | CASSSPSGSSYNSPLHF | TGTGCCAGCAGTTCCCCTTCGGGAAGCTCCTATAATTCACCCCTCCACTTT
TRBJ1-5 | TRBD1 | TRBV25-1 | NA | CASGQANQPQHF | TGTGCCAGCGGACAGGCCAACCAGCCCCAGCATTTT
TRBJ2-1 | NA | TRBV3-1 | NA | CASSLIRNEQFF | TGTGCCAGCAGCCTGATAAGGAATGAGCAGTTCTTC
TRBJ1-3 | NA | TRBV12-3/TRBV12-4 | NA | CASLTGSGNTIYF | TGTGCCAGCCTCACAGGGTCAGGAAACACCATATATTTT
TRBJ1-6 | NA | TRBV6-5 | few | CASSYSGRGSNNSPLHF | TGTGCCAGCAGTTACTCAGGACGGGGGAGCAATAATTCACCCCTCCACTTT
TRBJ1-3 | NA | TRBV6-1 | few | CASSGSRGNTIYF | TGTGCCAGCAGCGGGAGTAGGGGAAACACCATATATTTT
TRBJ2-5 | NA | TRBV7-6 | NA | CASSLVASLQETQYF | TGTGCCAGCAGCTTAGTTGCTAGCCTGCAAGAGACCCAGTACTTC
TRBJ1-1 | NA | TRBV9 | many | CASSATGNTEAFF | TGTGCCAGCAGTGCGACAGGGAACACTGAAGCTTTCTTT
TRBJ2-1 | NA | TRBV11-2 | few | CASSSANSNEQFF | TGTGCCAGCAGCTCAGCAAATTCTAATGAGCAGTTCTTC
TRBJ2-3 | NA | TRBV11-2 | NA | CASSWGGGNTQYF | TGTGCCAGCAGCTGGGGGGGGGGCAATACGCAGTATTTT
TRBJ1-5 | NA | TRBV12-3/TRBV12-4 | NA | CASSWGVNQPQHF | TGTGCCAGCAGTTGGGGGGTTAATCAGCCCCAGCATTTT
TRBJ2-1 | TRBD1 | TRBV7-2 | NA | CASSITTGYGNEQFF | TGTGCCAGCAGCATAACGACAGGGTATGGCAATGAGCAGTTCTTC
TRBJ2-1 | NA | TRBV20-1 | NA | CSAPGGWDNEQFF | TGCAGTGCTCCGGGGGGCTGGGATAATGAGCAGTTCTTC
TRBJ2-5 | NA | TRBV18 | NA | CASSPGAGGETQYF | TGTGCCAGCTCACCAGGTGCTGGAGGAGAGACCCAGTACTTC